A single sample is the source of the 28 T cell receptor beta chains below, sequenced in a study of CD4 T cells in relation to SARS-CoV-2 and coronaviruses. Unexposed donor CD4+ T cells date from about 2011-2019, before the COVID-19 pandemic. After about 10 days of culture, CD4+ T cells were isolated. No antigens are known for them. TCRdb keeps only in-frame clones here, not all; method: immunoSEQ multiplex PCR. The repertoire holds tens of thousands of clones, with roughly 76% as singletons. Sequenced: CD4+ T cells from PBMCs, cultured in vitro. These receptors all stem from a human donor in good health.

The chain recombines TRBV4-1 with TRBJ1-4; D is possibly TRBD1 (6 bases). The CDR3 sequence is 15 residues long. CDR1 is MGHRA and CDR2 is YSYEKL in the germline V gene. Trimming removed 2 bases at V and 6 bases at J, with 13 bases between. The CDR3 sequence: CASSQLWGADEKLFF. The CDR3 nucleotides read TGCGCCAGCAGCCAACTTTGGGGGGCGGATGAAAAACTGTTTTTT.

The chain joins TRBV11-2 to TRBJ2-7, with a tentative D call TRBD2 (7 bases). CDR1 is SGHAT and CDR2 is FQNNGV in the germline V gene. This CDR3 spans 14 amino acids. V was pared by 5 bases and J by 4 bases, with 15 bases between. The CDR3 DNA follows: TGTGCCAGCAGCAAGGGAGGGGGGGGATACGAGCAGTACTTC. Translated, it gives CASSKGGGGYEQYF.

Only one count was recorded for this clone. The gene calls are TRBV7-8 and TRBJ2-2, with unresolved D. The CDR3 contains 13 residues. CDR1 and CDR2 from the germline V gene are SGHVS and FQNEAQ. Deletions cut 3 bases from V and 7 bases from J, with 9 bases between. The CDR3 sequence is CASSFQPRGELFF. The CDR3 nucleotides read TGTGCCAGCAGCTTCCAGCCCCGCGGGGAGCTGTTTTTT. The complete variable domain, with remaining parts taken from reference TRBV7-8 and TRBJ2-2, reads GAGVSQSPRYKVAKRGQDVALRCDPISGHVSLFWYQQALGQGPEFLTYFQNEAQLDKSGLPSDRFFAERPEGSVSTLKIQRTQQEDSAVYLCASSFQPRGELFFGEGSRLTVL.

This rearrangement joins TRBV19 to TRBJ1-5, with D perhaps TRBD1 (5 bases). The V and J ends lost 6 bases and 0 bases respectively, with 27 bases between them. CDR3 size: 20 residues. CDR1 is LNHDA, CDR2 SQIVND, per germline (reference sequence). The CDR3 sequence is CASSSRGTLAGADSNQPQHF. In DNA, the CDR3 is TGTGCCAGTAGCTCCCGCGGCACTCTGGCTGGGGCAGATAGCAATCAGCCCCAGCATTTT.

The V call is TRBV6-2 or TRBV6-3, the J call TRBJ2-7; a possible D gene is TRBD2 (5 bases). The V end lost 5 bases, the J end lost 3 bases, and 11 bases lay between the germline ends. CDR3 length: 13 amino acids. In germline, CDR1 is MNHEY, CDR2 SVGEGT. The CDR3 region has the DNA TGTGCCAGCAGTCGGGGTGTCTTCTACGAGCAGTACTTC. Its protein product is CASSRGVFYEQYF.

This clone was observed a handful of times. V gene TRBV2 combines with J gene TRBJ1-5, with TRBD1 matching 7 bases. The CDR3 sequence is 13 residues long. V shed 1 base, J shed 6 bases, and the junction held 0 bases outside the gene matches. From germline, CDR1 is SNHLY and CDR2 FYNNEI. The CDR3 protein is CASSEEGAQPQHF. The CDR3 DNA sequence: TGTGCCAGCAGTGAAGAGGGGGCTCAGCCCCAGCATTTT.

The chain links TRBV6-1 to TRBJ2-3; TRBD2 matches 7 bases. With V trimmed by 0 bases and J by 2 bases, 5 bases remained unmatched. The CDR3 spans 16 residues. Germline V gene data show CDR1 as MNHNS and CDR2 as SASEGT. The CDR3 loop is CASSEAGGSFTDTQYF. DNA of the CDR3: TGTGCCAGCAGTGAAGCGGGAGGGAGCTTCACAGATACGCAGTATTTT.

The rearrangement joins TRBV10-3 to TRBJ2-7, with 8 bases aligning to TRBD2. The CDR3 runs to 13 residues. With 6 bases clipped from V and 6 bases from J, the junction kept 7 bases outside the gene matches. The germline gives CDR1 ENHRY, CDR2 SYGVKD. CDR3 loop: CAIRAAGGSEQYF. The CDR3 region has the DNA TGTGCCATCAGAGCGGCGGGGGGCAGCGAGCAGTACTTC.

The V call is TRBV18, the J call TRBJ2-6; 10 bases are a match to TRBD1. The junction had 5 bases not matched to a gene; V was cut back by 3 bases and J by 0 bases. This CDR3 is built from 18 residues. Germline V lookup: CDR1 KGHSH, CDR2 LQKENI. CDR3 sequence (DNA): TGTGCCAGCTCACCCCGGACAGGGGGAGGCTCTGGGGCCAACGTCCTGACTTTC. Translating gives CASSPRTGGGSGANVLTF.

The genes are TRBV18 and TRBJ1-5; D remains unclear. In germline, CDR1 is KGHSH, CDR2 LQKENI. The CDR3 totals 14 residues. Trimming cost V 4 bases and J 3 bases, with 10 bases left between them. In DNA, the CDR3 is TGTGCCAGCTCACTTAACAGTCACAATCAGCCCCAGCATTTT. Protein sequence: CASSLNSHNQPQHF.

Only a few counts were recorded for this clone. The DNA of the CDR3 is TGTGCCAGCAGCTTAGGGATTCACTCTGGAAACACCATATATTTT. It codes for CASSLGIHSGNTIYF. V usage is TRBV7-2 and J usage is TRBJ1-3, with D hard to call. The CDR3 extends over 15 amino acids. The germline CDR1 and CDR2 sequences are SGHTA and FQGNSA. Deletions cut 1 base from V and 0 bases from J, with 7 bases between.

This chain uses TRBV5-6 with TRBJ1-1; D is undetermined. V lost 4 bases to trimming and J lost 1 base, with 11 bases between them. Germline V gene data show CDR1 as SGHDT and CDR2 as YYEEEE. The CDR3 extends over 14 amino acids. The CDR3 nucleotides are TGTGCCAGCAGCCCAGGACGGACGAACACTGAAGCTTTCTTT. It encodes CASSPGRTNTEAFF.

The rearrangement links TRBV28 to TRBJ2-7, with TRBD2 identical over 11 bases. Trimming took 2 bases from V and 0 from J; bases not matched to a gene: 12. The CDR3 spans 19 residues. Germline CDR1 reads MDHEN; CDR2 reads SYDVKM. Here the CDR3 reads CASSLNDRLAGRSSYEQYF. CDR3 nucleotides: TGTGCCAGCAGTTTAAATGACCGACTAGCGGGGAGGAGCTCCTACGAGCAGTACTTC.

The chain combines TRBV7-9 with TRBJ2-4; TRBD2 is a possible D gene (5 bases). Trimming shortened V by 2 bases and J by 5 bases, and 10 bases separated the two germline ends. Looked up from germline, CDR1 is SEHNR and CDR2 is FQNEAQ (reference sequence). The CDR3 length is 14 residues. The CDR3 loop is CASSLWAGQNIQYF. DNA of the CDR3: TGTGCCAGCAGCTTATGGGCGGGCCAAAACATTCAGTACTTC.

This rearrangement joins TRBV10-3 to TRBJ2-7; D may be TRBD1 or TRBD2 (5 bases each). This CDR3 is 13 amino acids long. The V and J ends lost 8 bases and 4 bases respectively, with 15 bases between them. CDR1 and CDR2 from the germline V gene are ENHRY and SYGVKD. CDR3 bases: TGTGCCATCGGGGACGCCCTGGGGTACGAGCAGTACTTC. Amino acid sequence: CAIGDALGYEQYF.

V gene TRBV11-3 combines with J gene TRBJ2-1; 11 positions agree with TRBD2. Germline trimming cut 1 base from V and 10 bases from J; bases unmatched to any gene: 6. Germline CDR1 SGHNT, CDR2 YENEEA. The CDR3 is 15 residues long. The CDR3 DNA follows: TGTGCCAGCAGCTTAGGGCTAGCGGGAGGTGGGGAGCAGTTCTTC. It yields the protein CASSLGLAGGGEQFF.

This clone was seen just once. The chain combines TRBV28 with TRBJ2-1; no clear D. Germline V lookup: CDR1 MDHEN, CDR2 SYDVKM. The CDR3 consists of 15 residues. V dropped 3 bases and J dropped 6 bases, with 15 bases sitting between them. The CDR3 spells CASSFWSPRINEQFF. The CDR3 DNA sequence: TGTGCCAGCAGTTTTTGGTCTCCAAGAATCAATGAGCAGTTCTTC.

For the CDR3, the DNA is TGTGCCAGCAGCTTACAGGGGTACGGCTACACCTTC. Protein sequence: CASSLQGYGYTF. The chain uses TRBV11-2 and TRBJ1-2; perhaps TRBD1 as D (6 bases). This CDR3 has 12 amino acids. Trimming left V 2 bases short and J 8 bases short, with 9 bases between. The germline CDR1 and CDR2 sequences are SGHAT and FQNNGV.

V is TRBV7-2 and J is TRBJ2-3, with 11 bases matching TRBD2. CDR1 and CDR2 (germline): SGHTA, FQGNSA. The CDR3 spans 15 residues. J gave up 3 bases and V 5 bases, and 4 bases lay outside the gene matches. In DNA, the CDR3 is TGTGCCAGCAGCCTTACTAGCGGGAGTACAGATACGCAGTATTTT. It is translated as CASSLTSGSTDTQYF.

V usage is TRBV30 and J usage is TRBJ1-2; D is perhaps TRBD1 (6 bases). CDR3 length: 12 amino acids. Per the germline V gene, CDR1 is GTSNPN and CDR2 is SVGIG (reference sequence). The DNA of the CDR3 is TGTGCTTTCGGGGGCTCCAACTATGGCTACACCTTC. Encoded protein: CAFGGSNYGYTF. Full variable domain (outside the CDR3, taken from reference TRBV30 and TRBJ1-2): SQTIHQWPATLVQPVGSPLSLECTVEGTSNPNLYWYRQAAGRGLQLLFYSVGIGQISSEVPQNLSASRPQDRQFILSSKKLLLSDSGFYLCAFGGSNYGYTFGSGTRLTVV.

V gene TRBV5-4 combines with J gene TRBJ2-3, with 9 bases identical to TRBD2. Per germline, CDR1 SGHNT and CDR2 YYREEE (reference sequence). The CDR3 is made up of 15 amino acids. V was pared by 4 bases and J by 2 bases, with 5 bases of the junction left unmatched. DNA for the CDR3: TGTGCCAGCAGCATGGCTAGCGGGGACACAGATACGCAGTATTTT. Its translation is CASSMASGDTDTQYF. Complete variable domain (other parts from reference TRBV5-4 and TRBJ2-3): ETGVTQSPTHLIKTRGQQVTLRCSSQSGHNTVSWYQQALGQGPQFIFQYYREEENGRGNFPPRFSGLQFPNYSSELNVNALELDDSALYLCASSMASGDTDTQYFGPGTRLTVL.

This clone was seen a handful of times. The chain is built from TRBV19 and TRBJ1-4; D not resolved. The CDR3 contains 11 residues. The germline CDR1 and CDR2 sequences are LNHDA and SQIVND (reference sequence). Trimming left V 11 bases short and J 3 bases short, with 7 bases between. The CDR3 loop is CARVPNEKLFF. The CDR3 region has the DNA TGTGCCCGGGTCCCTAATGAAAAACTGTTTTTT.

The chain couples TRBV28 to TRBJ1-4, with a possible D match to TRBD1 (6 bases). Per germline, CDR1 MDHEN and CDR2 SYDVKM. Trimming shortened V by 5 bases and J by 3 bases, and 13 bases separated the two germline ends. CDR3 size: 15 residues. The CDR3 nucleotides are TGTGCCAGCAGTGAACAGGGTGCGGCTAATGAAAAACTGTTTTTT. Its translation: CASSEQGAANEKLFF.

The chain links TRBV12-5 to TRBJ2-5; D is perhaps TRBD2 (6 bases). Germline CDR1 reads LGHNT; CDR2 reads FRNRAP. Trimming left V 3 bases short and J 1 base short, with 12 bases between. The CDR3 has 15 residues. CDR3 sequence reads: CASGFAGRPQETQYF. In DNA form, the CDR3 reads TGTGCTAGTGGTTTCGCAGGGAGGCCCCAAGAGACCCAGTACTTC.

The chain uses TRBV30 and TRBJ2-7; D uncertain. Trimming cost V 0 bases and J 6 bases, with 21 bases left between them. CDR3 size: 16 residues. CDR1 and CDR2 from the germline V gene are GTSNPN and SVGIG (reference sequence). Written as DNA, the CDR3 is TGTGCCTGGAGTGTAATTGGGCAGTTCGCCTTAGGCGAGCAGTACTTC. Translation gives CAWSVIGQFALGEQYF.

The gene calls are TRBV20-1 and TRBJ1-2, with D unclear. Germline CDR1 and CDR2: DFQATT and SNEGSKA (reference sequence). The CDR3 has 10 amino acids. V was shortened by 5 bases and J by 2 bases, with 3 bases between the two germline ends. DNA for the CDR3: TGCAGTGCTTCAAACTATGGCTACACCTTC. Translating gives CSASNYGYTF.

The CDR3 DNA is TGTGCCAGCAGCGCGCGGCCGGGACAGGGGTACGAGCAGTACTTC. Its translation: CASSARPGQGYEQYF. The chain employs TRBV7-8 and TRBJ2-7; 10 bases agree with TRBD1. Germline V lookup: CDR1 SGHVS, CDR2 FQNEAQ. The trim removed 5 bases at V and 4 bases at J, leaving 8 bases unmatched. This CDR3 contains 15 residues.

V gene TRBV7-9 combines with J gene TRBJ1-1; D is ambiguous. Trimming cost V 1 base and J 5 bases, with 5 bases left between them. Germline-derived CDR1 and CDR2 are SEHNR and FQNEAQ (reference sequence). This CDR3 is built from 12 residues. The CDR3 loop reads CASSLVVTEAFF. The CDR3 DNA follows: TGTGCCAGCAGCTTAGTAGTAACTGAAGCTTTCTTT.